This T cell receptor (beta chain) stems from a study of Graves' ophthalmopathy and Graves' hyperthyroidism. Findings and limits, study-wide: Among thyroid clonotypes expanded above 0.001 frequency, most also appeared in blood.

RNA served as the template for amplifying TCR beta CDR3 regions. An opening RT-PCR round employed HTBI primers and preceded a second-round multiplex PCR. MiXCR was run by TCRdb on the multiplex PCR reads, yielding one entry per CDR3 protein. This table holds 170,000 or so distinct CDR3 sequences, around two fifths found once. The CDR3 sequence is 19 residues long. Trimming removed 0 bases from V and 4 bases from J; junction bases left unmatched: 12. Per germline, CDR1 KGHDR and CDR2 SFDVKD. This clonotype has at least ten counts. As yet, its antigen is unknown. The starting material, about 9.5 ml of fresh peripheral blood, provided the PBMCs.

The sequence derives from a woman in her thirties or forties with Graves' ophthalmopathy. The genes are TRBV24-1 and TRBJ2-2; TRBD2 agrees at 8 bases. The specimen was peripheral blood. DNA of the CDR3: TGTGCCACCAGTGATTTGCGGGGGGGCCCCACTCGGAGCACCGGGGAGCTGTTTTTT. Its translation: CATSDLRGGPTRSTGELFF.